This T cell receptor (beta chain) was identified in a study of T-cell memory formation after mild COVID-19. V dropped 4 bases and J dropped 13 bases, with 23 bases sitting between them. The V gene's germline CDR1 is SGHRS and CDR2 YFSETQ. The CDR3 runs to 15 residues. MiXCR, applied by TCRdb to the 5' RACE reads, yields one record per CDR3 protein. In the table there are some 320,000 distinct CDR3 sequences, approximately 15% of which are singletons. The sequenced material came from PBMCs or a T cell subset sorted from them (not recorded which). The chain carries TRBV5-1 and TRBJ2-2; no firm D call. The source of this sequence is a man in his late teens or twenties who had mild COVID-19 (a few samples of this study predate the infection). Cell type and time point are not known. The CDR3 here is CASSLSLPLAVGLFF. CDR3 DNA: TGCGCCAGCAGCCTCTCGTTACCCCTTGCCGTGGGGCTGTTTTTT. The full variable domain, rest sourced from reference TRBV5-1 and TRBJ2-2, is KAGVTQTPRYLIKTRGQQVTLSCSPISGHRSVSWYQQTPGQGLQFLFEYFSETQRNKGNFPGRFSGRQFSNSRSEMNVSTLELGDSALYLCASSLSLPLAVGLFFGEGSRLTVL.